This T cell receptor (beta chain) derives from a study of T cell responses to AZD1222 COVID-19 vaccine. Study-level results: Spike-specific TCR repertoires showed rising breadth and depth after two AZD1222 doses. Repertoire sampling was restricted to post-peak T cell response timepoints. The study identified only a handful of AZD1222 recipients as seropositive at baseline.

Turning to this clone: Its specificity is not known.

TCRdb keeps only in-frame clones here, not all; method: immunoSEQ multiplex PCR. The sample carries around 120,000 clones, about nine tenths recorded once. V was shortened by 0 bases and J by 1 base, with 13 bases between the two germline ends. Germline lookup yields CDR1 SGDLS and CDR2 YYNGEE. The CDR3 extends over 16 amino acids. The receptor was derived from an adult in good health. The J gene is TRBJ1-1, the V gene TRBV9; D is undetermined. The input for sequencing was peripheral blood, taken on day 0 of AZD1222 vaccination. The CDR3: CASSVVTGSGNTEAFF. The CDR3 DNA reads as TGTGCCAGCAGCGTAGTAACGGGCAGCGGGAACACTGAAGCTTTCTTT.